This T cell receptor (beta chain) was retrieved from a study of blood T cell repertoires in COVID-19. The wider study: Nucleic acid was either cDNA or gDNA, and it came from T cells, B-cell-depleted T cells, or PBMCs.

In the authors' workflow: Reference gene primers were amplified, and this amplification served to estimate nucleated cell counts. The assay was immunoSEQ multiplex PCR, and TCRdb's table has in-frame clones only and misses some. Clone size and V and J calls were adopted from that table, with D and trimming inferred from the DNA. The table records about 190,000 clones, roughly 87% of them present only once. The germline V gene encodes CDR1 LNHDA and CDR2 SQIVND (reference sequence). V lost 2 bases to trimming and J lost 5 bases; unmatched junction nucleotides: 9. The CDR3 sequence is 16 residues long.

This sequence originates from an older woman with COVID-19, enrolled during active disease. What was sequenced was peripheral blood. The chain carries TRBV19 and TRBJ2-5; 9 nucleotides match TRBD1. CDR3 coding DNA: TGTGCCAGTAGTATATCCGCGACAGGGGGTTGGGAGACCCAGTACTTC. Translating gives CASSISATGGWETQYF.